This T cell receptor (beta chain) was sequenced in a study of patients and donors after allogeneic stem cell transplantation. A few counts support this clonotype. The germline V gene has CDR1 SEHNR and CDR2 FQNEAQ (reference sequence). Trimming took off 2 bases at V and 5 bases at J, with 12 bases between the two ends. The CDR3 is made up of 14 amino acids. TCRdb processed the RT-PCR reads anew with MiXCR; each CDR3 protein has one entry. The repertoire holds over 400,000 distinct CDR3 sequences, with 16% as singletons. Sample: blood, either unsorted or a sorted T cell fraction (not recorded which). The clonotype originates from a human donor who was either an allogeneic HSCT recipient or a stem cell or donor lymphocyte infusion donor (not recorded which). It is not recorded whose cells these are; they may come from a transplant donor. This sequence joins TRBV7-9 and TRBJ1-2, with D hard to call. CDR3 in amino acids: CASSLSEFGYGYTF. The DNA of the CDR3 is TGTGCCAGCAGCTTATCCGAGTTTGGGTATGGCTACACCTTC.